The table lists the clone carrying this T cell receptor (beta chain) with many counts. Unfractionated whole blood was the source from which total RNA was extracted. The data were obtained in a study of human T cells and chemical hapten exposure. Study background: Small volume differences among pooled libraries mainly caused per-sample TCR yield variation.

Trimming cost V 5 bases and J 4 bases, with 12 bases left between them. The CDR3 is 14 amino acids. Germline values: CDR1 SEHNR, CDR2 FQNEAQ (reference sequence). Unique molecular identifiers were linked by the library to individual cDNA molecules. TCRdb reanalysed the 5' RACE reads using MiXCR and keeps one entry per CDR3 protein. The sample lists approximately 150,000 distinct CDR3 sequences, approximately 4% seen once, with about 1.3% in the top ten. This TCR derives from a female donor in good health. The rearrangement links TRBV7-9 to TRBJ1-5; D possibly corresponds to TRBD1 (5 bases). CDR3 bases: TGTGCCAGCAGCCCCGGGACTTTGAATCAGCCCCAGCATTTT. This encodes CASSPGTLNQPQHF.